This TCR beta chain was identified in a study of blood T cell repertoires in COVID-19. Study as a whole: Both acute and convalescent COVID-19 samples were obtained from the United States, Italy and Spain.

In the source study's methods: Cell counts per sample came from amplifying reference gene primers. The table came from immunoSEQ multiplex PCR; TCRdb's copy has only in-frame clones and leaves some out. Clonal size and the V and J genes are those of that table, whereas D and trimming came from the DNA. The sample carries approximately 100,000 clones, over 75% recorded once. The sequence derives from a human donor in a cohort sampled during active or convalescent COVID-19. Sequencing was performed on peripheral blood.

CDR3 sequence reads: CSASPPRGARVKNIQYF. The CDR3 DNA reads TGCAGTGCTAGTCCCCCGCGGGGGGCAAGGGTCAAAAACATTCAGTACTTC. The chain is built from TRBV20-1 and TRBJ2-4, with 8 bases lining up with TRBD2. CDR3 length equals 17 residues. Germline assignment: CDR1 DFQATT and CDR2 SNEGSKA (reference sequence). The trim removed 3 bases at V and 3 bases at J, leaving 13 bases unmatched.